The clone carrying this T cell receptor (beta chain) has ten or more counts. Antigen unknown. The source of the sample is a study of spatial heterogeneity in lung cancer. From the 5' RACE reads, TCRdb called clonotypes with MiXCR, one entry per CDR3 protein. The sample consists of 15,000 to 20,000 distinct CDR3 sequences, over 7% of them appearing once. Study outcomes and limitations: Tumor mutation counts were tracked by expanded intratumoral alpha and beta TCR counts.

Time point described: sample taken at primary tumor resection. The receptor comes from a female donor with early-stage non-small cell lung cancer. The specimen was lung tumor tissue, collected at surgery.

The CDR3 sequence: CASSLVGDRGGNQETQYF. The CDR3, as DNA: TGTGCCAGCAGTTTAGTTGGGGACAGGGGAGGAAACCAAGAGACCCAGTACTTC. The chain couples TRBV27 to TRBJ2-5; 10 bases line up with TRBD1. Trimming took 2 bases from V and 0 from J; bases not matched to a gene: 9. Germline values: CDR1 MNHEY, CDR2 SMNVEV (reference sequence). This CDR3 is 18 amino acids long.